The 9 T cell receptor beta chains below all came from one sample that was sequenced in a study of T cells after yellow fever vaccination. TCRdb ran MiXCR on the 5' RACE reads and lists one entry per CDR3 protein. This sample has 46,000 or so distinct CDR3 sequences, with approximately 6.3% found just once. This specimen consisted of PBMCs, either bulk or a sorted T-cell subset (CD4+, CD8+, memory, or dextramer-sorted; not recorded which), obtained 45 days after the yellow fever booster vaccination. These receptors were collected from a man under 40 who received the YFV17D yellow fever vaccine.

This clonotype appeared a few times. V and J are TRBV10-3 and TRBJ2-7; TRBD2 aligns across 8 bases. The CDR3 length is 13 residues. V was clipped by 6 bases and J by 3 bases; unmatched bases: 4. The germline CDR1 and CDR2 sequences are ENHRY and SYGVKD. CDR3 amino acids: CAISPGGGYEQYF. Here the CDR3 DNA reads TGTGCCATCAGCCCGGGGGGGGGCTACGAGCAGTACTTC.

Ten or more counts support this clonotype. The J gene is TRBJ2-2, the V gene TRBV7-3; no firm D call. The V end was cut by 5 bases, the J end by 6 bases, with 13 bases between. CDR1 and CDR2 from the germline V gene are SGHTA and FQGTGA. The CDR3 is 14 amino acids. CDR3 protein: CASSAYPDSGELFF. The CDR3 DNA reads TGTGCCAGCAGCGCATATCCTGACTCCGGGGAGCTGTTTTTT.

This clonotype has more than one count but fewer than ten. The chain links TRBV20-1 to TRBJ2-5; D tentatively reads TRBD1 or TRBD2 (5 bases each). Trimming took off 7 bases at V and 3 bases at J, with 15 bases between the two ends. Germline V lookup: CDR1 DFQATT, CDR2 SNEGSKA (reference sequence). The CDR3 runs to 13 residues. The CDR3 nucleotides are TGCAGTGTAGCGTCGGGACGGGAAGAGACCCAGTACTTC. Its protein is CSVASGREETQYF.

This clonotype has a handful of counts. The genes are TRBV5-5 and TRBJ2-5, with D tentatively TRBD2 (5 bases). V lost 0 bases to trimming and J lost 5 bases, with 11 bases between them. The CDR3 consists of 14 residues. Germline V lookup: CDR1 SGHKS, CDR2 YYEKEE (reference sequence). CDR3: CASSLGRPGETQYF. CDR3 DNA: TGTGCCAGCAGCTTGGGCAGGCCGGGGGAGACCCAGTACTTC.

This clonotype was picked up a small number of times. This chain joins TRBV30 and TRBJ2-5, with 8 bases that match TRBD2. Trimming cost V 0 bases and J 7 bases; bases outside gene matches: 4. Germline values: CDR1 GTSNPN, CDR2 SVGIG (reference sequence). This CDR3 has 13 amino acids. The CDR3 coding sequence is TGTGCCTGGAGTGTAGCGGGAGAGGGGACCCAGTACTTC. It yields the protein CAWSVAGEGTQYF.

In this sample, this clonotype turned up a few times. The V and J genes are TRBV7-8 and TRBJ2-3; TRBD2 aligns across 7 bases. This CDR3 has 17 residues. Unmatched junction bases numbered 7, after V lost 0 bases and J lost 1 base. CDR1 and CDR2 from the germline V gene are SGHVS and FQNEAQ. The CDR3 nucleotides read TGTGCCAGCAGCTTAGCGGGAGGGCCATCGGGCACAGATACGCAGTATTTT. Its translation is CASSLAGGPSGTDTQYF.

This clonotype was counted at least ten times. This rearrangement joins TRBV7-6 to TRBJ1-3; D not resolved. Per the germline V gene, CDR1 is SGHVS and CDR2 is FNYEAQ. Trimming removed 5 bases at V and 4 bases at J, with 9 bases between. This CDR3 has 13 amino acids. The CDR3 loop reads CASSPAHGNTIYF. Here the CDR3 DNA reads TGTGCCAGCAGCCCTGCGCACGGAAACACCATATATTTT.

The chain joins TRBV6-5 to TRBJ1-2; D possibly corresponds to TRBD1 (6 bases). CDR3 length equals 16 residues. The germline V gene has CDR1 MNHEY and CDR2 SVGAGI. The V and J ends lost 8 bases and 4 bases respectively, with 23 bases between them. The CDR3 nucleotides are TGTGCCAGCGCCTTGACTGCTACGGGGGGCGGCTATGGCTACACCTTC. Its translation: CASALTATGGGYGYTF.

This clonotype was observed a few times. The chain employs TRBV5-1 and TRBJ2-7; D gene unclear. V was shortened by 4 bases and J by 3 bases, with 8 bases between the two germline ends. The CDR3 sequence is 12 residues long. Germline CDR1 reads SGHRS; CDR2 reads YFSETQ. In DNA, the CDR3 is TGCGCCAGCAGCCGGAATGACTACGAGCAGTACTTC. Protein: CASSRNDYEQYF.